This T cell receptor (beta chain) was obtained from a study of cytomegalovirus exposure and HLA in healthy donors. Overall study results and limits: The TCR clusters that emerged in the first cohort tended, a later analysis found, to co-occur in the 110 or so validation repertoires. Testing in vitro showed a few CMV-associated chains specific for CMV antigens. A list of approximately 160 TCR beta chains associated with cytomegalovirus was given. It was reported that the classifier diagnosed cytomegalovirus status with high specificity and sensitivity in both the original and validation cohorts.

Regarding this clone: As yet, its antigen is unknown.

Using immunoSEQ multiplex PCR, the repertoire was profiled, and TCRdb retains in-frame clones only, with some absent. The table has around 60,000 clones, about 95% seen once; the top ten hold roughly 1.2%. The CDR3 is 12 residues long. Germline values: CDR1 SGHAT, CDR2 FQDESV (reference sequence). The V end lost 0 bases, the J end lost 9 bases, and 6 bases lay between the germline ends. This sequence joins TRBV11-1 and TRBJ1-5; TRBD1 might be the D (5 bases). The specimen was PBMCs. The receptor comes from a woman aged 18-30 years in good health and CMV-seronegative. The CDR3 DNA reads as TGTGCCAGCAGCTTAGCGGGGGGGCCCCAGCATTTT. Protein product: CASSLAGGPQHF.